This record looks at one TCR beta chain sequence and its context. This entry is derived from a study of blood T cell repertoires in COVID-19. CDR3 length equals 17 residues. In germline, CDR1 is SGHVS, CDR2 FQNEAQ. The J segment lost 3 bases and the V segment lost 5 bases, leaving 7 bases of the junction unmatched. The authors' processing: Reference gene primers were amplified, and this amplification served to estimate nucleated cell counts. The data were produced by immunoSEQ multiplex PCR, yet TCRdb's version contains in-frame clones alone and is incomplete. Clonal size and the V and J genes are those of that table, whereas D and trimming came from the DNA. The data show roughly 250,000 clones, about 80% seen once.

The receptor was derived from a woman over 75 with acute or convalescent COVID-19. The sample consisted of peripheral blood. The V and J genes are TRBV7-8 and TRBJ1-6, with 10 bases fitting TRBD1. The CDR3 protein is CASSARQGAVYNSPLHF. CDR3 nucleotide sequence: TGTGCCAGCAGCGCCCGACAGGGGGCGGTCTATAATTCACCCCTCCACTTT.